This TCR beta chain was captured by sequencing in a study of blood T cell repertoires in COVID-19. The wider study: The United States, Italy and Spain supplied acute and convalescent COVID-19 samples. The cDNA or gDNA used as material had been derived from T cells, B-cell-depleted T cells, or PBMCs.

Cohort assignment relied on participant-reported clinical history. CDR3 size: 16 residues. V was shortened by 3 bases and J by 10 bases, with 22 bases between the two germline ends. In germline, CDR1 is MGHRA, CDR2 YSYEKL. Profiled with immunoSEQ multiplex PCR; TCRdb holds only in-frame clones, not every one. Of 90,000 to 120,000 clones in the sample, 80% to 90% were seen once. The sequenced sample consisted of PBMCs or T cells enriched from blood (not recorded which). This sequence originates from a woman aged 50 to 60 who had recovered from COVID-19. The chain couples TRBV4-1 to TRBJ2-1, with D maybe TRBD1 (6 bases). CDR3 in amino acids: CASSHMTGTNVWEQFF. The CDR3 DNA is TGCGCCAGCAGCCATATGACAGGCACCAACGTTTGGGAGCAGTTCTTC.